One and the same sample provided the 19 T cell receptor beta chains below, sequenced in a study of blood T cell repertoires in COVID-19. Profiling relied on immunoSEQ multiplex PCR, and the TCRdb table lists in-frame clones only, not all of them. The table has about 220,000 clones, roughly 88% seen once. Material: PBMCs or T cells enriched from blood (not recorded which). Source of these receptors: a woman aged 45-60 years with acute COVID-19.

The V call is TRBV14, the J call TRBJ2-2, with 12 bases that match TRBD2. J lost 7 bases, V lost 4 bases, and 4 bases had no gene match. Per the germline V gene, CDR1 is SGHDN and CDR2 is FVKESK. The CDR3 totals 15 residues. The CDR3 DNA reads TGTGCCAGCAGCCGACTAGCGGGAGCCCACGGGGAGCTGTTTTTT. Its translation is CASSRLAGAHGELFF.

Notes on this clone: Just one base apart from a much larger clone, this may be a read error. The rearrangement uses TRBV11-3 and TRBJ2-5; 10 positions agree with TRBD2. Trimming at V came to 5 bases and at J to 2 bases, leaving 5 bases not matched to a gene. The CDR3 is 15 residues long. Germline V gene lookup returns CDR1 SGHNT and CDR2 YENEEA. Here the CDR3 DNA reads TGTGCCAGCAGCCCCGGGACTAGCGAGCAAGAGACCCAGTACTTC. Encoded protein: CASSPGTSEQETQYF.

The chain has TRBV7-9 and TRBJ2-1; TRBD2 might be the D (6 bases). The CDR3 covers 15 residues. Deletions cut 1 base from V and 5 bases from J, with 12 bases between. Germline assignment: CDR1 SEHNR and CDR2 FQNEAQ (reference sequence). The CDR3 protein is CASSLVREMNNEQFF. For the CDR3, the DNA is TGTGCCAGCAGCTTAGTACGGGAGATGAACAATGAGCAGTTCTTC.

The chain is built from TRBV5-6 and TRBJ2-3; 10 positions match TRBD2. The V gene's germline CDR1 is SGHDT and CDR2 YYEEEE. With V trimmed by 4 bases and J by 1 base, 3 bases remained unmatched. The CDR3 runs to 15 residues. In DNA, the CDR3 is TGTGCCAGCAGCCACGGGACTAGCGGCACAGATACGCAGTATTTT. It yields the protein CASSHGTSGTDTQYF.

J is TRBJ2-7 and V is TRBV6-2 or TRBV6-3; D remains ambiguous. V lost 5 bases, J lost 6 bases, and 14 bases lay in between. CDR1 is MNHEY and CDR2 is SVGEGT in the germline V gene. This CDR3 comprises 13 residues. The CDR3: CASSRPPQVEQYF. The CDR3 bases are TGTGCCAGCAGTAGGCCCCCTCAGGTCGAGCAGTACTTC.

The genes are TRBV11-2 and TRBJ2-7, with 9 bases matching TRBD1. Germline V lookup: CDR1 SGHAT, CDR2 FQNNGV. With 1 base clipped from V and 6 bases from J, the junction kept 4 bases outside the gene matches. There are 14 residues in the CDR3. The CDR3 reads CASSLAGTGTEQYF. CDR3 DNA: TGTGCCAGCAGCTTAGCCGGGACAGGGACCGAGCAGTACTTC.

This sequence joins TRBV7-2 and TRBJ2-1; a weak D match, TRBD2 (6 bases). The CDR3 totals 15 residues. Germline lookup yields CDR1 SGHTA and CDR2 FQGNSA. Trimming took off 6 bases at V and 8 bases at J, with 20 bases between the two ends. The CDR3 DNA reads as TGTGCCAGCAGTTCATGGGCTAGCGTTAACGATGAGCAGTTCTTC. This sequence encodes CASSSWASVNDEQFF.

The gene calls are TRBV2 and TRBJ2-6; D gene unclear. CDR1 SNHLY and CDR2 FYNNEI come from the germline V gene. Trimming took 8 bases from V and 0 from J, leaving 8 bases between them. There are 14 residues in the CDR3. CDR3: CASQSNSGANVLTF. The CDR3 DNA reads as TGTGCCAGCCAAAGCAACTCTGGGGCCAACGTCCTGACTTTC.

On this clone itself: This clone may be a read error of a much larger clone one base away. The V call is TRBV28, the J call TRBJ2-7; 7 positions agree with TRBD1. Trimming at V came to 2 bases and at J to 6 bases, leaving 1 base not matched to a gene. The CDR3 sequence is 12 residues long. Germline values: CDR1 MDHEN, CDR2 SYDVKM. The CDR3 DNA reads as TGTGCCAGCAGTTTAGCAGGGGGCGAGCAGTACTTC. The encoded protein is CASSLAGGEQYF.

J is TRBJ1-1 and V is TRBV9; 8 bases align to TRBD1. CDR1 is SGDLS and CDR2 is YYNGEE in the germline V gene. V gave up 0 bases and J gave up 3 bases; unmatched junction bases: 10. CDR3 size: 17 residues. The CDR3 protein is CASSVGQGYASDTEAFF. The CDR3 nucleotides are TGTGCCAGCAGCGTAGGACAGGGGTATGCTTCGGACACTGAAGCTTTCTTT.

V usage is TRBV2 and J usage is TRBJ2-7, with 13 bases aligning to TRBD2. This CDR3 spans 14 amino acids. V shed 6 bases, J shed 5 bases, and the junction held 4 bases outside the gene matches. CDR1 and CDR2 (germline): SNHLY, FYNNEI. CDR3 sequence: CASSFGTSGNEQYF. Written as DNA, the CDR3 is TGTGCCAGCAGCTTCGGGACTAGCGGGAACGAGCAGTACTTC. The complete variable domain, with remaining parts taken from reference TRBV2 and TRBJ2-7, reads EPEVTQTPSHQVTQMGQEVILRCVPISNHLYFYWYRQILGQKVEFLVSFYNNEISEKSEIFDDQFSVERPDGSNFTLKIRSTKLEDSAMYFCASSFGTSGNEQYFGPGTRLTVT.

The rearrangement links TRBV28 to TRBJ2-2; D possibly corresponds to TRBD1 (5 bases). Deletions cut 3 bases from V and 4 bases from J, with 12 bases between. This CDR3 region has 15 residues. CDR1 is MDHEN, CDR2 SYDVKM, per germline. CDR3 sequence: CASSFMFRGTGELFF. The CDR3 coding sequence is TGTGCCAGCAGTTTCATGTTTAGGGGCACCGGGGAGCTGTTTTTT.

This clone was observed a few times. The V gene is TRBV18, the J gene TRBJ2-7, with D possibly being TRBD1 (6 bases). Germline loops: CDR1 KGHSH, CDR2 LQKENI. V lost 3 bases and J lost 9, with 18 bases in between. This CDR3 region has 14 residues. CDR3 protein: CASSPSGTPLGQYF. CDR3 bases: TGTGCCAGCTCACCCTCCGGGACACCCCTTGGGCAGTACTTC.

V usage is TRBV12-3 or TRBV12-4 and J usage is TRBJ2-5; 8 nucleotides match TRBD1. CDR3 size: 13 residues. V gave up 8 bases and J gave up 3 bases; unmatched junction bases: 5. CDR3 region: CASGGQGEETQYF. For the CDR3, the DNA is TGTGCCAGCGGCGGACAGGGAGAAGAGACCCAGTACTTC.

This chain joins TRBV2 and TRBJ2-1; TRBD2 is a possible D gene (5 bases). The germline V gene encodes CDR1 SNHLY and CDR2 FYNNEI. V gave up 1 base and J gave up 3 bases, with 7 bases separating them. CDR3 length equals 14 residues. CDR3 sequence: CASSEGGDYNEQFF. In DNA form, the CDR3 reads TGTGCCAGCAGTGAAGGGGGAGACTACAATGAGCAGTTCTTC.

The chain couples TRBV13 to TRBJ2-7; TRBD2 matches 8 bases. From germline, CDR1 is PRHDT and CDR2 FYEKMQ (reference sequence). The V and J ends lost 0 bases and 5 bases, in that order; junction bases with no gene match: 3. This CDR3 is built from 14 residues. The CDR3 here is CASSLGPGGNEQYF. The CDR3, as DNA: TGTGCCAGCAGCTTAGGTCCGGGAGGGAACGAGCAGTACTTC.

The chain links TRBV7-2 to TRBJ2-1; D is possibly TRBD1 (6 bases). The ends were cut back, 3 bases at V and 7 bases at J, with 16 bases in the middle. Germline V gives CDR1 SGHTA, CDR2 FQGNSA. This CDR3 region has 15 residues. CDR3 bases: TGTGCCAGCAGCTTTCGAGGGGGTGTGGAAAATGAGCAGTTCTTC. It encodes CASSFRGGVENEQFF.

The chain links TRBV6-5 to TRBJ2-7; TRBD1 matches at 8 bases. V shed 0 bases, J shed 0 bases, and the junction held 4 bases outside the gene matches. This CDR3 contains 16 residues. CDR1 and CDR2 from the germline V gene are MNHEY and SVGAGI. As DNA, the CDR3 is TGTGCCAGCAGTTACTCTGGGACAGGACCCTCCTACGAGCAGTACTTC. As protein: CASSYSGTGPSYEQYF.

The chain is built from TRBV4-1 and TRBJ1-2; D is uncertain. Germline V gene lookup returns CDR1 MGHRA and CDR2 YSYEKL. The V and J ends lost 6 bases and 6 bases respectively, with 11 bases between them. CDR3 length: 12 residues. Here the CDR3 DNA reads TGCGCCAGCAGGGGAGTTCAGGATGGCTACACCTTC. This encodes CASRGVQDGYTF.